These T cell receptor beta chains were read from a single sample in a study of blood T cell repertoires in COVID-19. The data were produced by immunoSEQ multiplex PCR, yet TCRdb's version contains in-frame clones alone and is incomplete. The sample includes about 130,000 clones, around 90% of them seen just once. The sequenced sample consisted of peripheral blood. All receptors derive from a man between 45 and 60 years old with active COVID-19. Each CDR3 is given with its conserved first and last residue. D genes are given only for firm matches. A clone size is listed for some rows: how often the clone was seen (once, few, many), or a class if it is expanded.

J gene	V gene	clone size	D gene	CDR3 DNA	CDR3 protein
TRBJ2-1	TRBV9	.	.	TGTGCCAGCAGCGCTAGCGAAGTGACAGCCCTCCGCTCCTACAATGAGCAGTTCTTC	CASSASEVTALRSYNEQFF
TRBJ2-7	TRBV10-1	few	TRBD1	TGCGCCAGCAGTCGACAGGGGTCCTACGAGCAGTACTTC	CASSRQGSYEQYF
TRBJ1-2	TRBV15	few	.	TGTGCCACCAGCAGAGAGGGGCGACCGTCACACGGCTACACCTTC	CATSREGRPSHGYTF
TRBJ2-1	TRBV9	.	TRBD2	TGTGCCAGCAGCGAGCGCCCCGGGACTAGCGGGAGTTCCTACAATGAGCAGTTCTTC	CASSERPGTSGSSYNEQFF
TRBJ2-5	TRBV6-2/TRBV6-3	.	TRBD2	TGTGCCAGCAGTTACTCCGGGGGGGCCGGGGGGACCCAGTACTTC	CASSYSGGAGGTQYF
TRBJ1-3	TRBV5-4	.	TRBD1	TGTGCCAGCAGCCGCGGGACAGGAAGTAGTAGAAACACCATATATTTT	CASSRGTGSSRNTIYF
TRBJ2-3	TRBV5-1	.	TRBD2	TGCGCCAGCAGCAGGACTAGCCGCATATACACAGATACGCAGTATTTT	CASSRTSRIYTDTQYF
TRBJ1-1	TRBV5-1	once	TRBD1	TGCGCCAGCAGCTTGGGAGACGACAGGGGGTCTGGGAGGACTGAAGCTTTCTTT	CASSLGDDRGSGRTEAFF
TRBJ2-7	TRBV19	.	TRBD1	TGTGCCAGTACCCCAACAGGGGGCATATACGAGCAGTACTTC	CASTPTGGIYEQYF
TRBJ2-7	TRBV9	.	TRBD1	TGTGCCAGCAGCGTAGCCCCCGGGACAGGGGACGAGCAGTACTTC	CASSVAPGTGDEQYF
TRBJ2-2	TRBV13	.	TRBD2	TGTGCCAGCAGCCACCTAGCGGAGCCGAACACCGGGGAGCTGTTTTTT	CASSHLAEPNTGELFF
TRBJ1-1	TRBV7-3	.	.	TGTGCCAGCAGCCGTCAGGGGAACACTGAAGCTTTCTTT	CASSRQGNTEAFF
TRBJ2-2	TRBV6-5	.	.	TGTGCCAGCACTACAGGTGGAATCGCCGGGGAGCTGTTTTTT	CASTTGGIAGELFF
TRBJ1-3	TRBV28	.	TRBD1	TGTGCCAGCAGGACAGGGGGTAGTGGAAACACCATATATTTT	CASRTGGSGNTIYF
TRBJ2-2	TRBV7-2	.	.	TGTGCCAGCACCACGCGGAGCACCGGGGAGCTGTTTTTT	CASTTRSTGELFF
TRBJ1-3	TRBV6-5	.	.	TGTGCCAGCGGGCGGGGTATCTCTGGAAACACCATATATTTT	CASGRGISGNTIYF
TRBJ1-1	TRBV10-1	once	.	TGCGCCAGCAGTGAGCGACAGAACACTGAAGCTTTCTTT	CASSERQNTEAFF
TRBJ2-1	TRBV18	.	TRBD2	TGTGCCAGCTCCTCTAGCGGGTCCTCCCACAATGAGCAGTTCTTC	CASSSSGSSHNEQFF
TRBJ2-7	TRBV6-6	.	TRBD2	TGTGCCAGCAGGTCGACTAGCGGCCATAGGAACGAGCAGTACTTC	CASRSTSGHRNEQYF
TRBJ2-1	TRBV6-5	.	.	TGTGCCAGCAGTAACCAGGGACTTTACAATGAGCAGTTCTTC	CASSNQGLYNEQFF
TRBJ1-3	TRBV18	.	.	TGTGCCAGCTCACCGGTACAGAGCTCTGGAAACACCATATATTTT	CASSPVQSSGNTIYF
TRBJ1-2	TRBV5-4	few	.	TGTGCCAGCAGCTCCGCAGGGGATGAAGGTGGCTACACCTTC	CASSSAGDEGGYTF
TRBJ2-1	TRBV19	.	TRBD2	TGTGCCAAGATTAGCGGGGGGCGGTACAATGAGCAGTTCTTC	CAKISGGRYNEQFF
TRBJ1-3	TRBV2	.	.	TGTGCCAGCACCCAATTGAGGGATTATGGAAACACCATATATTTT	CASTQLRDYGNTIYF
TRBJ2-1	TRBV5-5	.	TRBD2	TGTGCCAGCAGTCTTAGGACTAGCGGGATTAGCTCCTACAATGAGCAGTTCTTC	CASSLRTSGISSYNEQFF
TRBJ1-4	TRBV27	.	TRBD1	TGTGCCAGCAGTCACGACCTGACAGGGGGCTATGAAAAACTGTTTTTT	CASSHDLTGGYEKLFF
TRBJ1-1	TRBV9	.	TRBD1	TGTGCCAGCAGCGCAAACAGGGGGAGCACTGAAGCTTTCTTT	CASSANRGSTEAFF
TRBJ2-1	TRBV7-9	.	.	TGTGCCAGCAGCTTAGCCGGGAGTGAGCAGTTCTTC	CASSLAGSEQFF
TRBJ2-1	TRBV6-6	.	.	TGTGCCAGCAGTTACTCGAAGAAGGACTTCACCAATGAGCAGTTCTTC	CASSYSKKDFTNEQFF
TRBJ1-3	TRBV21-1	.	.	TGTGCCAGCAGCTTAACAGGGGATCACACCATATATTTT	CASSLTGDHTIYF
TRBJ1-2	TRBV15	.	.	TGTGCCACCAGCAGAGGTGGACAGTCCTATGGCTACACCTTC	CATSRGGQSYGYTF
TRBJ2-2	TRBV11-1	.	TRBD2	TGTGCCAGCAGCTTAGTTCGGGAGGCCGGGGAGCTGTTTTTT	CASSLVREAGELFF
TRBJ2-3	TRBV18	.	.	TGTGCCAGCTCACGGATCAGCGGCGGCACAGATACGCAGTATTTT	CASSRISGGTDTQYF
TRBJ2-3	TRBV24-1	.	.	TGTGCCACCAGTGGTATAGCCTCAAGCACAGATACGCAGTATTTT	CATSGIASSTDTQYF
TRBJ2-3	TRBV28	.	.	TGTGCCAGCAGTTTTGACAGTCGCACAGATACGCAGTATTTT	CASSFDSRTDTQYF
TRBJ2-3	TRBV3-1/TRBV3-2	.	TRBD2	TGTGCCAGCAGCCCCAAGATCTTTGGGACTAGCGGGATTGACACGCAGTATTTT	CASSPKIFGTSGIDTQYF
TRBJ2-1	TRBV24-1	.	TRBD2	TGTGCCACCAGTGATCAGAGCGGGAGGACGGGCAATGAGCAGTTCTTC	CATSDQSGRTGNEQFF
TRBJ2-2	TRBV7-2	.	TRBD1	TGTGCCAGCAACTTATACAGGGGAACCGGGGAGCTGTTTTTT	CASNLYRGTGELFF
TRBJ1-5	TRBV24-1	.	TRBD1	TGTGCCACCAGCAGGGGGGGCAATCAGCCCCAGCATTTT	CATSRGGNQPQHF
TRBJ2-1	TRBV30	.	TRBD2	TGTGCCTGGAGCGGAATAGCGGGAGTCGCGAATGAGCAGTTCTTC	CAWSGIAGVANEQFF
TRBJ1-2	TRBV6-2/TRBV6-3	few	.	TGTGCCAGCAGCCCGGACAGTAACTATGGCTACACCTTC	CASSPDSNYGYTF
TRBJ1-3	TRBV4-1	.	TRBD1	TGCGCCAGCAGCCTGGGACAGGCTTATGGAAACACCATATATTTT	CASSLGQAYGNTIYF
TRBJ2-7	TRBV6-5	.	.	TGTGCCAGCACCGAACGAGTGCAGGGCGCCGAGCAGTACTTC	CASTERVQGAEQYF
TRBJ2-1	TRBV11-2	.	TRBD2	TGTGCCAGCAGCTTAGATAGCGGGAGTAGTATTGAGCAGTTCTTC	CASSLDSGSSIEQFF
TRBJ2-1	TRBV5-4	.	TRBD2	TGTGCCAGCAGCTCCCGGACTAGCGGGCCTTACAATGAGCAGTTCTTC	CASSSRTSGPYNEQFF
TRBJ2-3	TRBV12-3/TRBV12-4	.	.	TGTGCCAGCAGTTGGACTCGCACAGATACGCAGTATTTT	CASSWTRTDTQYF
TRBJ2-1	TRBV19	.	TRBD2	TGTGCCAGTAGTAAGGGGACTAGCGGGAGGAGCTCCTACAATGAGCAGTTCTTC	CASSKGTSGRSSYNEQFF
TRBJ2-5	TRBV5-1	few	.	TGCGCCAGCAGCTTAGCAGGGGTCGGGGAGACCCAGTACTTC	CASSLAGVGETQYF
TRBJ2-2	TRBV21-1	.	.	TGTGCCAGCAGCAAAGGTGAGGTTAGCGGGAGTGGGAACACCGGGGAGCTGTTTTTT	CASSKGEVSGSGNTGELFF